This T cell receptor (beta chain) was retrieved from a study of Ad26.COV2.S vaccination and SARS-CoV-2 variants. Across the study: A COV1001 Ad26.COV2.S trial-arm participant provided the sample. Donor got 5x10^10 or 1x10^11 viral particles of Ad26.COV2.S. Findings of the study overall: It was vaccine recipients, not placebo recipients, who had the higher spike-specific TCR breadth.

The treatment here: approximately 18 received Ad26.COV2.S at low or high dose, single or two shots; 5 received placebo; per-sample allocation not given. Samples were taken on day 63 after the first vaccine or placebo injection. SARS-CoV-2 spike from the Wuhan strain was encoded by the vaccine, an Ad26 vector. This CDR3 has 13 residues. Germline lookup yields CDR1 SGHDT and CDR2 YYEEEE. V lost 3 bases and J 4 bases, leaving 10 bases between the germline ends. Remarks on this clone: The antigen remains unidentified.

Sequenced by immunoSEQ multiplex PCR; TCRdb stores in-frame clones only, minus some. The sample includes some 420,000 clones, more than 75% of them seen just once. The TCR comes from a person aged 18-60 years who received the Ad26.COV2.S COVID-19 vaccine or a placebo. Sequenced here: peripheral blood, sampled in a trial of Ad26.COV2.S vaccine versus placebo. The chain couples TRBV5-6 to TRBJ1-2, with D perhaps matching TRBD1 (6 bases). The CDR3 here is CASSYTGTYGYTF. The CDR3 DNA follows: TGTGCCAGCAGCTATACAGGGACCTATGGCTACACCTTC.